This T cell receptor beta chain was sequenced during a study of control samples from healthy donors and cancer patients. The CDR3 spans 13 residues. Between the trimmed V and J ends, which lost 6 bases and 0 bases, there was a span of 8 bases. Using immunoSEQ multiplex PCR, the repertoire was profiled, and TCRdb retains in-frame clones only, with some absent. This sample has around 150,000 clones; over 85% occur once, and the top ten carry more than 8%. The chain couples TRBV12-3 or TRBV12-4 to TRBJ1-1; D is undetermined. Material: blood. The clonotype originates from a middle-aged woman in good health. The CDR3 nucleotides read TGTGCCAGCAGCCCTAACCTGAACACTGAAGCTTTCTTT. Its translation: CASSPNLNTEAFF.